This TCR beta chain derives from a study of shared clonotypes between healthy human individuals. Study-level points and caveats: An anticipated effect of sequencing depth on clonotype sharing among donors was recognized. Between a handful of donors, naive CD4 clonotypes were shared at a level of around 5.1%.

Deep-level settings were used for running the assay. In the authors' workflow: ImmunoSEQ supplied junction-only sequences lacking quality scores, so filtering was different. Profiled with immunoSEQ multiplex PCR; TCRdb holds only in-frame clones, not every one. Clone size and the V and J calls come from that table; the DNA yielded D and trimming. The table includes 650,000 to 800,000 clones, about 91% detected once. Naive CD8 cells, CD45RO-negative and positively selected for CCR7, excluded terminally differentiated effector memory CD45RA+ cells. In regard to this clone: Its cognate antigen is unknown.

The CDR3 spans 15 residues. V was pared by 7 bases and J by 4 bases, with 5 bases of the junction left unmatched. Per the germline V gene, CDR1 is ENHRY and CDR2 is SYGVKD. Sequencing used naive CD8+ T cells sorted from blood. The chain has TRBV10-3 and TRBJ2-5, with 14 bases fitting TRBD2. This TCR was recovered from a man aged 25-40 years in good health. In DNA, the CDR3 is TGTGCCATCAAGCCAGGGACTAGCGGGAGAGAGACCCAGTACTTC. Translation: CAIKPGTSGRETQYF.